This T cell receptor beta chain was captured in a study of T-cell reconstitution after alpha-beta-depleted transplantation in children. Study results and caveats: After transplant, at about two months, alpha-beta T cells were reportedly derived from several hundred expanded graft clones. The authors attributed T-cell counts and diversity one year after transplant mostly to newly produced T cells. Some patients' high day-60 TCRbeta diversity was attributed to recipient cells surviving conditioning.

Germline lookup yields CDR1 MGHRA and CDR2 YSYEKL. The CDR3 contains 16 residues. V gave up 2 bases and J gave up 2 bases; unmatched junction bases: 6. A note on this clonotype: Its target is unknown.

Unique molecular identifiers were incorporated when the TCRbeta library was constructed. Each CDR3 protein is one row after TCRdb ran MiXCR on the PCR reads. The sample has some 830,000 distinct CDR3 sequences; less than 20% are singletons. The TCR sequence derives from a male patient between 10 and 17 years old who had a stem cell transplant for acute lymphoblastic leukemia, so the T cells may come from the graft donor. The chain has TRBV4-1 and TRBJ2-1, with 7 nucleotides matching TRBD2. The sample in question was PBMCs, mostly from graft donor cells, obtained 360 days after TCRalphabeta/CD19-depleted stem cell transplant. CDR3 coding DNA: TGCGCCAGCAGCCAATGGACGGGAGGAGCCTACAATGAGCAGTTCTTC. This encodes CASSQWTGGAYNEQFF.